This is a list of T cell receptor beta chains from one sample in a study of brain T cells in children with intractable seizures. Here immunoSEQ multiplex PCR was the method, and the copy in TCRdb shows in-frame clones only, minus some. The table shows approximately 41,000 clones, with 75% to 95% occurring only once. Specimen: peripheral blood, collected at surgery. The source of these receptors is a girl aged 2 to 9 with tuberous sclerosis and intractable seizures. The CDR3 runs from the conserved cysteine through the conserved F or W. The order of the fields is J gene, V gene, clone size, D gene, CDR3 DNA, CDR3 protein. D genes are given only for firm matches. Part of the rows lack a size; the others show once, few, many or a class for expanded clones.

TRBJ1-1 TRBV11-2 NA TRBD1 TGTGCCAGCAGCTTAGGGGGGACAGGGCGAGCTTTCTTT CASSLGGTGRAFF
TRBJ2-5 TRBV24-1 few NA TGTGCCACCAGTGATTTGCAGCAAGAGACCCAGTACTTC CATSDLQQETQYF
TRBJ2-2 TRBV27 NA NA TGTGCCAGCAGTTTTATGAGCGCCGGGGAGCTGTTTTTT CASSFMSAGELFF
TRBJ2-3 TRBV15 NA TRBD2 TGTGCCACCAGCAGACCCAGGCGGGGGGGTTCCACAGATACGCAGTATTTT CATSRPRRGGSTDTQYF
TRBJ2-5 TRBV6-6 NA NA TGTGCCACCCAAGGGGGGGGGCGGACCCAGTACTTC CATQGGGRTQYF
TRBJ1-1 TRBV5-1 few NA TGCGCCAGCAGCTTGGGGGGGAACACTGAAGCTTTCTTT CASSLGGNTEAFF
TRBJ1-1 TRBV30 NA NA TGTGCCTGGAGTCCCCAGGCTGAAGCTTTCTTT CAWSPQAEAFF
TRBJ2-5 TRBV20-1 once TRBD2 TGCAGTGCCTGGACTAGCCAGACCCAGTACTTC CSAWTSQTQYF
TRBJ1-2 TRBV5-1 NA NA TGCGCCAGCAGTGGCGGGGGCGGCAACTATGGCTACACCTTC CASSGGGGNYGYTF
TRBJ1-2 TRBV5-1 NA NA TGCGCCAGCAGCTTGATTCTAATGAGTCAGGGATACTACTATGGCTACACCTTC CASSLILMSQGYYYGYTF
TRBJ2-5 TRBV19 NA TRBD1 TGTGCCAGTAGGGAAGGGACAGGGACAGAGACCCAGTACTTC CASREGTGTETQYF
TRBJ1-5 TRBV6-5 NA NA TGTGCCAGCAGGGGGACGAATAGCAATCAGCCCCAGCATTTT CASRGTNSNQPQHF
TRBJ1-4 TRBV29-1 few NA TGCAGCGTTGCCCAAAGGGGGGAATCTGGAACTAATGAAAAACTGTTTTTT CSVAQRGESGTNEKLFF
TRBJ1-1 TRBV4-1 NA NA TGCGCCAGCAGCCAAGGTATTCAAGGGCACAAGTCCGAAGAAGCTTTCTTT CASSQGIQGHKSEEAFF
TRBJ2-5 TRBV24-1 NA NA TGTGCCACCAGTGATTTCGGTTTCGGGCCAGAGACCCAGTACTTC CATSDFGFGPETQYF
TRBJ1-3 TRBV9 NA NA TGTGCCAGCAGCCGACTGGACAGCTCTGGAAACACCATATATTTT CASSRLDSSGNTIYF
TRBJ1-5 TRBV10-3 NA TRBD1 TGTGCCATCAGTACAGGGGGGGATCGCAATCAGCCCCAGCATTTT CAISTGGDRNQPQHF
TRBJ1-1 TRBV19 NA NA TGTGCCAGTAGTGCGTTGAAAACTGAAGCTTTCTTT CASSALKTEAFF
TRBJ2-7 TRBV14 NA NA TGTGCCAGCAGCCAAGACAACTCCTACGAGCAGTACTTC CASSQDNSYEQYF
TRBJ1-3 TRBV6-1 NA NA TGTGCCAGCAGTGAAGTCGAGGGAAACACCATATATTTT CASSEVEGNTIYF
TRBJ1-1 TRBV9 NA NA TGTGCCAGCAGTGTACAGAGCATGAACACTGAAGCTTTCTTT CASSVQSMNTEAFF
TRBJ2-2 TRBV9 NA TRBD2 TGTGCCAGCACGGGGGGGGCCGCCACCGGGGAGCTGTTTTTT CASTGGAATGELFF
TRBJ2-2 TRBV7-8 NA NA TGTGCCAGCAGCCCGACCGGGGAGCTGTTTTTT CASSPTGELFF
TRBJ1-1 TRBV2 once NA TGTGCCAGCAGGGAGATCACTGAAGCTTTCTTT CASREITEAFF
TRBJ2-7 TRBV18 NA NA TGTGCCAGCTCACCACTATCACCCAATTACGAGCAGTACTTC CASSPLSPNYEQYF
TRBJ2-6 TRBV6-1 NA NA TGTGCCAGCAGTGAGTGGGTATCTGGGGCCAACGTCCTGACTTTC CASSEWVSGANVLTF
TRBJ2-5 TRBV6-1 few NA TGTGCCAGCAGTGAAGGGGGGGCACAAGAGACCCAGTACTTC CASSEGGAQETQYF
TRBJ2-7 TRBV4-1 NA NA TGCGCCAGCAGCCAAGATCGGACCCCGGGACGGATCTACGAGCAGTACTTC CASSQDRTPGRIYEQYF
TRBJ2-1 TRBV2 NA NA TGTGCCAGCAGTGAATTTCTAGCGCTCAACAATGAGCAGTTCTTC CASSEFLALNNEQFF
TRBJ2-5 TRBV29-1 NA TRBD1 TGCAGCGTTGACCCGGGACAGGGAGGTCAAGAGACCCAGTACTTC CSVDPGQGGQETQYF
TRBJ2-7 TRBV6-2/TRBV6-3 NA NA TGTGCCAGCAGTTACGGTCAGACAAGAGAGTACTTC CASSYGQTREYF
TRBJ1-2 TRBV27 NA NA TGTGCCAGCACCAGTGATTCCTCCTATGGCTACACCTTC CASTSDSSYGYTF
TRBJ1-2 TRBV4-1 NA NA TGCGCCAGCAGCCAAAGAATTAGATACGACTATGGCTACACCTTC CASSQRIRYDYGYTF
TRBJ2-2 TRBV12-5 NA TRBD2 TGTGCTAGTGGTGTTGGACTAGCGGGGACTGGGGAGCTGTTTTTT CASGVGLAGTGELFF
TRBJ1-1 TRBV9 NA TRBD1 TGTGCCAGCAGCCCTCGACAGGGAATGAACACTGAAGCTTTCTTT CASSPRQGMNTEAFF
TRBJ1-3 TRBV19 NA NA TGTGCCAGTAGTATGAGAATCTCTGGAAACACCATATATTTT CASSMRISGNTIYF
TRBJ2-3 TRBV5-1 NA TRBD2 TGCGCCAGCAGCTTGAGCGGGGATGGCACAGATACGCAGTATTTT CASSLSGDGTDTQYF
TRBJ2-1 TRBV5-1 few TRBD2 TGCGCCAGCAGCTTTTACGATTCAAGCGGGGGAGCCGACAATGAGCAGTTCTTC CASSFYDSSGGADNEQFF
TRBJ1-1 TRBV4-1 NA NA TGCGCCAGCAGCCCCGCGGGACAGAACACTGAAGCTTTCTTT CASSPAGQNTEAFF
TRBJ2-2 TRBV9 NA TRBD2 TGTGCCAGCAGCCCTCCGGGACTAGCGGGGTCTGTCACCGGGGAGCTGTTTTTT CASSPPGLAGSVTGELFF
TRBJ1-5 TRBV7-6 few TRBD1 TGTGCCAGCAGCTTCGGACAGGGAAGCAATCAGCCCCAGCATTTT CASSFGQGSNQPQHF
TRBJ2-3 TRBV5-1 few TRBD2 TGCGCCAGCAGCCCCAGACTAGCGGGGGGTCCAGATACGCAGTATTTT CASSPRLAGGPDTQYF
TRBJ1-3 TRBV9 NA NA TGTGCCAGCAGCCACGCGGGAGGAAACACCATATATTTT CASSHAGGNTIYF
TRBJ1-2 TRBV5-3 NA NA TGTGCCAGAAGCGGGGATTATGGCTACACCTTC CARSGDYGYTF
TRBJ1-2 TRBV5-5 NA NA TGTGCCAGCAGCTTGACCCCTCCAGGGTCGATATATGGCTACACCTTC CASSLTPPGSIYGYTF